The 14 T cell receptor beta chains in this list originate from one sample, sequenced in a study of cytotoxic CD8 clonotypes in ibrutinib-treated CLL. Clones were read by immunoSEQ multiplex PCR, and TCRdb kept only the in-frame ones, dropping some. The table lists approximately 170,000 clones, 70% to 90% of them singletons, with 3% to 3.5% in the top ten. Source: PBMCs, taken at disease progression, from a patient treated with ibrutinib. These receptor sequences come from a human donor with chronic lymphocytic leukemia.

CDR3 DNA: TGTGCCAGCAGCCAACAGGGGTCAATCTCCTACGAGCAGTACTTC. The encoded protein is CASSQQGSISYEQYF. This chain uses TRBV7-8 with TRBJ2-7, with TRBD1 matching over 7 bases. This CDR3 has 15 residues. Germline loops: CDR1 SGHVS, CDR2 FQNEAQ. V lost 5 bases to trimming and J lost 0 bases; unmatched junction nucleotides: 7.

This chain links TRBV11-2 with TRBJ2-7; possibly TRBD2 for D (5 bases). CDR1 and CDR2 from the germline V gene are SGHAT and FQNNGV. The CDR3 runs to 15 residues. Trimming took 1 base from V and 6 from J, leaving 16 bases between them. The CDR3 sequence is CASSLGAGPLPEQYF. For the CDR3, the DNA is TGTGCCAGCAGCTTAGGTGCGGGTCCATTACCCGAGCAGTACTTC.

V usage is TRBV6-1 and J usage is TRBJ1-1, with 7 bases lining up with TRBD1. The CDR3 is 14 amino acids. CDR1 and CDR2 (germline): MNHNS, SASEGT. The trim removed 3 bases at V and 4 bases at J, leaving 5 bases unmatched. CDR3 bases: TGTGCCAGCAGTGATGGACAGGAGCCCACTGAAGCTTTCTTT. It encodes CASSDGQEPTEAFF.

This sequence joins TRBV4-3 and TRBJ2-2; 7 bases map to TRBD2. Per the germline V gene, CDR1 is LGHNA and CDR2 is YSLEER. The CDR3 totals 15 residues. Unmatched junction bases numbered 6, after V lost 6 bases and J lost 2 bases. DNA of the CDR3: TGCGCCAGCAGTCCGCTAGCGGAAAACACCGGGGAGCTGTTTTTT. Translating gives CASSPLAENTGELFF.

This sequence joins TRBV6-5 and TRBJ1-2; D remains ambiguous. CDR3 length: 13 residues. Deletions cut 6 bases from V and 0 bases from J, with 8 bases between. CDR1 is MNHEY and CDR2 is SVGAGI in the germline V gene. CDR3 nucleotides: TGTGCCAGCAGATTCACAGCTAACTATGGCTACACCTTC. Its protein product is CASRFTANYGYTF.

The V call is TRBV4-1, the J call TRBJ2-1; unclear D gene. Deletions cut 1 base from V and 1 base from J, with 8 bases between. CDR3 length: 15 amino acids. Germline V gene lookup returns CDR1 MGHRA and CDR2 YSYEKL. The CDR3 nucleotides are TGCGCCAGCAGCCAAGGAACACAGTCCTACAATGAGCAGTTCTTC. Translated: CASSQGTQSYNEQFF.

V gene TRBV9 combines with J gene TRBJ2-3, with no clear D. Germline-derived CDR1 and CDR2 are SGDLS and YYNGEE. The CDR3 length is 16 residues. The V gene lost 0 bases and the J gene lost 0 bases, with 11 bases spanning the gap. CDR3 region: CASSVGAFTSTDTQYF. In DNA, the CDR3 is TGTGCCAGCAGCGTAGGAGCCTTCACAAGCACAGATACGCAGTATTTT.

This chain links TRBV7-3 with TRBJ2-1, with 9 bases lining up with TRBD2. This CDR3 spans 18 amino acids. In germline, CDR1 is SGHTA, CDR2 FQGTGA. With V trimmed by 5 bases and J by 4 bases, 15 bases remained unmatched. The CDR3 region is CASSNGGMSGRLYNEQFF. The CDR3 DNA follows: TGTGCCAGCAGCAACGGCGGTATGAGCGGGAGGCTGTACAATGAGCAGTTCTTC. The variable domain in full, with the rest retrieved from reference TRBV7-3 and TRBJ2-1, is GAGVSQTPSNKVTEKGKYVELRCDPISGHTALYWYRQSLGQGPEFLIYFQGTGAADDSGLPNDRFFAVRPEGSVSTLKIQRTERGDSAVYLCASSNGGMSGRLYNEQFFGPGTRLTVL.

This chain connects TRBV11-3 to TRBJ2-1; 13 bases agree with TRBD2. This CDR3 contains 15 residues. Per germline, CDR1 SGHNT and CDR2 YENEEA. Losses at the gene ends were 5 bases for V and 6 bases for J; bases not matched to a gene: 4. CDR3 in DNA: TGTGCCAGCAGCCGGACTAGCGGGAGCTCCAATGAGCAGTTCTTC. It translates to CASSRTSGSSNEQFF. Together with reference TRBV11-3 and TRBJ2-1, the CDR3 gives the full variable domain: EAGVVQSPRYKIIEKKQPVAFWCNPISGHNTLYWYLQNLGQGPELLIRYENEEAVDDSQLPKDRFSAERLKGVDSTLKIQPAELGDSAVYLCASSRTSGSSNEQFFGPGTRLTVL.

The rearrangement joins TRBV5-4 to TRBJ2-7; no reliable D call. The CDR3 totals 14 residues. Germline lookup yields CDR1 SGHNT and CDR2 YYREEE (reference sequence). V lost 3 bases and J lost 3, with 13 bases in between. This chain's CDR3 is CASSSGENLYEQYF. CDR3 sequence (DNA): TGTGCCAGCAGCTCGGGCGAGAATCTCTACGAGCAGTACTTC. Variable domain in full (rest from reference TRBV5-4 and TRBJ2-7): ETGVTQSPTHLIKTRGQQVTLRCSSQSGHNTVSWYQQALGQGPQFIFQYYREEENGRGNFPPRFSGLQFPNYSSELNVNALELDDSALYLCASSSGENLYEQYFGPGTRLTVT.

This clone was counted between two and nine times. V usage is TRBV5-6 and J usage is TRBJ1-1; TRBD1 might be the D (5 bases). CDR1 is SGHDT, CDR2 YYEEEE, per germline. Trimming shortened V by 5 bases and J by 4 bases, and 12 bases separated the two germline ends. This CDR3 region has 13 residues. The chain's CDR3 is CASSRSGSTEAFF. The CDR3, as DNA: TGTGCCAGCAGTCGATCAGGGAGCACTGAAGCTTTCTTT.

The chain links TRBV6-5 to TRBJ2-1; no reliable D call. The V gene lost 4 bases and the J gene lost 10 bases, with 11 bases spanning the gap. The CDR3 covers 12 residues. Germline V gene sequence: CDR1 MNHEY, CDR2 SVGAGI. CDR3 loop: CASSSTLWEQFF. DNA for the CDR3: TGTGCCAGCAGTTCTACCCTTTGGGAGCAGTTCTTC.

The CDR3 bases are TGTGCCAGCAGCTCCCGGAATACGAACACTGAAGCTTTCTTT. This gives the protein CASSSRNTNTEAFF. The chain couples TRBV9 to TRBJ1-1; no clear D gene. V shed 4 bases and J shed 1 base, with 11 bases lying between them. Germline assignment: CDR1 SGDLS and CDR2 YYNGEE. The CDR3 consists of 14 residues.

In this sample, this clone turned up once. Other DNA sequences in the same sample also yield this CDR3. This chain uses TRBV18 with TRBJ1-1, with no clear D. Germline assignment: CDR1 KGHSH and CDR2 LQKENI. This CDR3 region has 13 residues. V was trimmed by 0 bases and J by 2 bases, leaving 4 bases between them. The CDR3 nucleotides are TGTGCCAGCTCACCACCCTCTAACACTGAAGCTTTCTTT. Translation: CASSPPSNTEAFF.